This entry lists 21 T cell receptor beta chains sequenced from one sample in a study of T-cell memory formation after mild COVID-19. From the 5' RACE reads, TCRdb called clonotypes with MiXCR, one entry per CDR3 protein. The table includes under 200,000 distinct CDR3 sequences, 31% detected once. Sequencing used PBMCs or a T cell subset sorted from them (not recorded which). The origin of the receptors is an adult woman who had mild COVID-19 (a few samples of this study predate the infection). Cell type and time point are not known.

The chain has TRBV5-5 and TRBJ2-5, with 7 positions matching TRBD1. The J segment lost 5 bases and the V segment lost 2 bases, leaving 6 bases of the junction unmatched. Per the germline V gene, CDR1 is SGHKS and CDR2 is YYEKEE (reference sequence). The length of the CDR3 is 14 residues. CDR3 region: CASSFRGLEETQYF. CDR3 sequence (DNA): TGTGCCAGCAGCTTCAGGGGGTTGGAGGAGACCCAGTACTTC. Full variable domain (rest looked up from reference TRBV5-5 and TRBJ2-5): DAGVTQSPTHLIKTRGQQVTLRCSPISGHKSVSWYQQVLGQGPQFIFQYYEKEERGRGNFPDRFSARQFPNYSSELNVNALLLGDSALYLCASSFRGLEETQYFGPGTRLLVL.

This clonotype was seen a handful of times. J is TRBJ2-7 and V is TRBV5-1; D uncertain. V lost 0 bases and J lost 0, with 7 bases in between. Per germline, CDR1 SGHRS and CDR2 YFSETQ. The CDR3 loop spans 14 amino acids. CDR3 amino acids: CASSLARNSYEQYF. In nucleotides, the CDR3 is TGCGCCAGCAGCTTGGCCCGCAACTCCTACGAGCAGTACTTC. Full variable domain (rest looked up from reference TRBV5-1 and TRBJ2-7): KAGVTQTPRYLIKTRGQQVTLSCSPISGHRSVSWYQQTPGQGLQFLFEYFSETQRNKGNFPGRFSGRQFSNSRSEMNVSTLELGDSALYLCASSLARNSYEQYFGPGTRLTVT.

This clonotype was picked up a small number of times. The chain couples TRBV7-6 to TRBJ2-7, with D possibly called TRBD1 or TRBD2 (5 bases each). V gave up 1 base and J gave up 4 bases, with 8 bases separating them. CDR1 is SGHVS and CDR2 is FNYEAQ in the germline V gene. The CDR3 is made up of 13 amino acids. CDR3 loop: CASSLGDGYEQYF. In DNA, the CDR3 is TGTGCCAGCAGCTTAGGGGACGGGTACGAGCAGTACTTC.

The J gene is TRBJ2-1, the V gene TRBV5-6; D may be TRBD2 (6 bases). This CDR3 has 13 residues. Germline loops: CDR1 SGHDT, CDR2 YYEEEE. V lost 3 bases, J lost 10 bases, and 14 bases lay in between. The CDR3 loop reads CASSSEGRREQFF. DNA for the CDR3: TGTGCCAGCAGCTCGGAGGGCCGTAGGGAGCAGTTCTTC.

This clonotype showed up just a few times. The genes are TRBV4-3 and TRBJ2-1, with 9 bases aligning to TRBD2. V gave up 1 base and J gave up 4 bases; unmatched junction bases: 2. The germline V gene has CDR1 LGHNA and CDR2 YSLEER. The CDR3 covers 15 residues. This chain's CDR3 is CASSQGLAAYNEQFF. The CDR3 nucleotides are TGCGCCAGCAGCCAAGGACTAGCGGCGTACAATGAGCAGTTCTTC.

The chain couples TRBV4-1 to TRBJ2-4; TRBD1 aligns across 7 bases. The V gene end was trimmed by 4 bases and the J gene end by 3 bases; junction bases not matched to a gene: 6. In germline, CDR1 is MGHRA, CDR2 YSYEKL. The CDR3 sequence is 15 residues long. In DNA form, the CDR3 reads TGCGCCAGCAGCCTTTTAAGGGGGCGCAAAAACATTCAGTACTTC. Translation gives CASSLLRGRKNIQYF.

This clonotype was seen only a few times. This chain connects TRBV7-9 to TRBJ1-6, with unresolved D. The V gene lost 2 bases and the J gene lost 5 bases, with 4 bases spanning the gap. The CDR3 covers 13 residues. Germline V lookup: CDR1 SEHNR, CDR2 FQNEAQ (reference sequence). CDR3 in amino acids: CASSLRDNSPLHF. CDR3 DNA: TGTGCCAGCAGCTTAAGGGATAATTCACCCCTCCACTTT.

This rearrangement joins TRBV24-1 to TRBJ1-2; no clear D gene. The V end lost 0 bases, the J end lost 5 bases, and 3 bases lay between the germline ends. Germline CDR1 KGHDR, CDR2 SFDVKD. This CDR3 spans 12 amino acids. CDR3 in amino acids: CATSDLSYGYTF. The CDR3 DNA reads as TGTGCCACCAGTGATTTGTCATATGGCTACACCTTC.

The V and J genes are TRBV20-1 and TRBJ1-2; 7 bases are shared with TRBD1. V was clipped by 0 bases and J by 4 bases; unmatched bases: 8. The CDR3 is made up of 15 amino acids. Germline CDR1 and CDR2: DFQATT and SNEGSKA (reference sequence). The CDR3 loop reads CSARDVANRGYGYTF. The CDR3 DNA sequence: TGCAGTGCTAGAGATGTTGCCAACAGGGGCTATGGCTACACCTTC.

V and J are TRBV27 and TRBJ2-1; TRBD2 might be the D (7 bases). Per germline, CDR1 MNHEY and CDR2 SMNVEV (reference sequence). The CDR3 has 15 residues. The V end lost 0 bases, the J end lost 2 bases, and 8 bases lay between the germline ends. Here the CDR3 reads CASSLSGGPYNEQFF. The CDR3 DNA sequence: TGTGCCAGCAGTTTATCCGGGGGGCCCTACAATGAGCAGTTCTTC.

This clonotype has at least ten counts. The chain carries TRBV6-5 and TRBJ1-5; weak D call: TRBD1 (5 bases). The CDR3 is 15 residues long. Trimming took 4 bases from V and 1 from J, leaving 11 bases between them. Per germline, CDR1 MNHEY and CDR2 SVGAGI. The CDR3 here is CASSFRGESNQPQHF. The CDR3 coding sequence is TGTGCCAGCAGTTTCCGGGGGGAGAGCAATCAGCCCCAGCATTTT.

A remark on this clonotype: A junction boundary mismatches the germline segment, possibly from a read error. J is TRBJ1-5 and V is TRBV7-7; D remains unclear. CDR1 is SSHAT and CDR2 is FNYEAQ in the germline V gene (reference sequence). The CDR3 has 16 residues. CDR3 in DNA: TGTGCTAGCAGCTTAGTCCGGAGGAGGCCCAATCAGCCCCAGCATTTT. This translates into CASSLVRRRPNQPQHF. The full variable domain, with the rest looked up from reference TRBV7-7 and TRBJ1-5, is GAGVSQSPRYKVTKRGQDVTLRCDPISSHATLYWYQQALGQGPEFLTYFNYEAQPDKSGLPSDRFSAERPEGSISTLTIQRTEQRDSAMYRCASSLVRRRPNQPQHFGDGTRLSIL.

This clonotype was observed a handful of times. This sequence joins TRBV11-2 and TRBJ2-3, with D tentatively TRBD1 (6 bases). CDR1 and CDR2 from the germline V gene are SGHAT and FQNNGV. V was shortened by 6 bases and J by 1 base, with 14 bases between the two germline ends. The CDR3 runs to 15 residues. CDR3 residues: CASSKRGSGTDTQYF. The CDR3 region has the DNA TGTGCCAGCAGTAAAAGGGGGTCGGGCACAGATACGCAGTATTTT. Based on the CDR3 plus reference TRBV11-2 and TRBJ2-3, the full variable domain is EAGVAQSPRYKIIEKRQSVAFWCNPISGHATLYWYQQILGQGPKLLIQFQNNGVVDDSQLPKDRFSAERLKGVDSTLKIQPAKLEDSAVYLCASSKRGSGTDTQYFGPGTRLTVL.

The chain carries TRBV6-6 and TRBJ2-1; D is unresolved. Germline CDR1 MNHNY, CDR2 SVGAGI (reference sequence). The V and J ends lost 8 bases and 8 bases respectively, with 13 bases between them. This CDR3 contains 12 residues. The CDR3 loop reads CASGIRVDEQFF. CDR3 DNA sequence: TGTGCCAGCGGAATTAGAGTGGATGAGCAGTTCTTC.

V is TRBV7-6 and J is TRBJ2-3, with 10 nucleotides matching TRBD2. The ends lost 4 bases at V and 4 bases at J; junction bases unmatched: 5. The length of the CDR3 is 15 residues. The germline V gene encodes CDR1 SGHVS and CDR2 FNYEAQ. The CDR3 region is CASSSTGTSADTQYF. For the CDR3, the DNA is TGTGCCAGCAGCTCGACCGGGACTAGCGCAGATACGCAGTATTTT.

V usage is TRBV6-5 and J usage is TRBJ2-1; TRBD1 matches at 11 bases. The germline gives CDR1 MNHEY, CDR2 SVGAGI. The V gene end was trimmed by 6 bases and the J gene end by 6 bases; junction bases not matched to a gene: 7. The CDR3 covers 15 residues. The CDR3 loop is CASRGQGALGNEQFF. CDR3 nucleotide sequence: TGTGCCAGCAGAGGACAGGGGGCCCTGGGCAATGAGCAGTTCTTC.

The J gene is TRBJ2-3, the V gene TRBV7-2, with D maybe TRBD2 (5 bases). The CDR3 length is 16 residues. In germline, CDR1 is SGHTA, CDR2 FQGNSA. V was pared by 2 bases and J by 0 bases, with 12 bases between. The CDR3 protein is CASSLSDFTSTDTQYF. CDR3 sequence (DNA): TGTGCCAGCAGCTTATCGGACTTCACTAGCACAGATACGCAGTATTTT.

This clonotype was seen only a few times. This CDR3 is CASSFGGPFSYEQYF. Written as DNA, the CDR3 is TGTGCCAGCAGCTTTGGAGGGCCGTTCTCCTACGAGCAGTACTTC. The V and J genes are TRBV7-9 and TRBJ2-7, with a weak D call TRBD2 (6 bases). Germline CDR1 is SEHNR and CDR2 is FQNEAQ (reference sequence). Between the trimmed V and J ends, which lost 3 bases and 0 bases, there was a span of 12 bases. This CDR3 has 15 amino acids.

This clonotype came up a few times. The chain couples TRBV7-2 to TRBJ2-3; 9 bases agree with TRBD1. This CDR3 is 16 amino acids long. With 1 base clipped from V and 2 bases from J, the junction kept 4 bases outside the gene matches. Germline CDR1 reads SGHTA; CDR2 reads FQGNSA. The CDR3 DNA is TGTGCCAGCAGCTTAGTACAGGGGGCACTCACAGATACGCAGTATTTT. Translation gives CASSLVQGALTDTQYF.

V gene TRBV6-6 combines with J gene TRBJ1-6; D is perhaps TRBD1 (6 bases). V lost 5 bases and J 8 bases, leaving 10 bases between the germline ends. In germline, CDR1 is MNHNY, CDR2 SVGAGI (reference sequence). This CDR3 comprises 13 residues. For the CDR3, the DNA is TGTGCCAGCAGTGGACAGTTCTATTCACCCCTCCACTTT. Translated: CASSGQFYSPLHF.

This clonotype appeared a few times. The chain recombines TRBV10-3 with TRBJ2-1, with 9 bases fitting TRBD1. This CDR3 region has 13 residues. The V gene's germline CDR1 is ENHRY and CDR2 SYGVKD. The J segment lost 4 bases and the V segment lost 8 bases, leaving 3 bases of the junction unmatched. The CDR3 loop is CAIGGTGYNEQFF. CDR3 nucleotide sequence: TGTGCCATCGGGGGGACAGGGTACAATGAGCAGTTCTTC.